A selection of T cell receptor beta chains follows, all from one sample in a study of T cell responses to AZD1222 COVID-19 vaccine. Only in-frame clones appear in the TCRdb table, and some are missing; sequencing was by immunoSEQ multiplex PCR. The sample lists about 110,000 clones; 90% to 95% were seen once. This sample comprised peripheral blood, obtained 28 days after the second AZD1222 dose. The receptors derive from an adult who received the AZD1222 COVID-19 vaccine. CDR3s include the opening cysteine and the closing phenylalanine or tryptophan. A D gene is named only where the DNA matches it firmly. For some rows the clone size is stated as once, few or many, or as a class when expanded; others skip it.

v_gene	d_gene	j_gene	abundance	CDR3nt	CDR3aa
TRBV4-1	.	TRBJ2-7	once	TGCGCCAGCAGCCGCAAGCATGGGGAACAGACCTACGAGCAGTACTTC	CASSRKHGEQTYEQYF
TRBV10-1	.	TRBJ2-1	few	TGCGCCAGCAGTGACAGGGGTAATGAGCAGTTCTTC	CASSDRGNEQFF
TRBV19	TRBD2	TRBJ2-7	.	TGTGCCAGTAGTCTAAAAAGCGGGACCATGGGTGAGCAGTACTTC	CASSLKSGTMGEQYF
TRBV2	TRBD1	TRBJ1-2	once	TGTGCCAGCACCGGGACAGGGGAGAGTTATGGCTACACCTTC	CASTGTGESYGYTF
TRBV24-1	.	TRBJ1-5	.	TGTGCCACCAGTGATCCTCAGCCCCAGCATTTT	CATSDPQPQHF
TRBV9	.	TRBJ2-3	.	TGTGCCAGCAGCGTAGAGGGGGGGCAGGTAGATACGCAGTATTTT	CASSVEGGQVDTQYF
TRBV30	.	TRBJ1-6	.	TGTGCCTGGAGTCCCCACTCGGAACCCCTCCACTTT	CAWSPHSEPLHF
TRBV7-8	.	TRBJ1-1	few	TGTGCCAGCAGCTCACAGGAGAACACTGAAGCTTTCTTT	CASSSQENTEAFF
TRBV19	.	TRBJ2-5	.	TGTGCCAGTAGTATAGTTGGCAGGGTGGGCGAGACCCAGTACTTC	CASSIVGRVGETQYF
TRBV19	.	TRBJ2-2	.	TGTGCCAGTAGATGGGGGACACGGGCGGGTTGGACCGGGGAGCTGTTTTTT	CASRWGTRAGWTGELFF
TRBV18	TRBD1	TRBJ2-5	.	TGTGCCAGCTCACTGCGGGACAGGGCACAAGAGACCCAGTACTTC	CASSLRDRAQETQYF
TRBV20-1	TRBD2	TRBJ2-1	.	TGCAGTGCTAGTAGCGGGAGGGACTACAATGAGCAGTTCTTC	CSASSGRDYNEQFF
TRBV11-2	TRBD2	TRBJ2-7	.	TGTGCCAGCAGCTTTAGCGGGAGTTCCTACGAGCAGTACTTC	CASSFSGSSYEQYF
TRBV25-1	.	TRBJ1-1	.	TGTGCCAGCATCTCCAACGTCGGGGGAGCTTTCTTT	CASISNVGGAFF
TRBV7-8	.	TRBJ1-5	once	TGTGCCAGCAGCTTAGAGGGGTATGGCAATCAGCCCCAGCATTTT	CASSLEGYGNQPQHF
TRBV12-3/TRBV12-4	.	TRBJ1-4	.	TGTGCCAGCACTTCGGGGCGAGGAGGTAAACTGTTTTTT	CASTSGRGGKLFF
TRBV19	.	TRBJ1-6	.	TGTGCCAGTAGTATAATGGACAGTCTTCCGAATTCACCCCTCCACTTT	CASSIMDSLPNSPLHF